Each of the 29 T cell receptor beta chains below was sequenced from the same sample in a study of human T cells and chemical hapten exposure. From the RACE reads, TCRdb called clonotypes with MiXCR, one entry per CDR3 protein. The repertoire holds 95,000 to 150,000 distinct CDR3 sequences, about 11% seen once, with under 2.5% in the top ten. Described time point: patch test 3, about 24 weeks after DPC sensitization. Specified treatment: therapeutic diphenylcyclopropenone sensitization with weekly scalp DPC. The starting material was whole blood, obtained in connection with sensitization to the hapten diphenylcyclopropenone (DPC). All receptors derive from a woman in her fifties or sixties with alopecia areata. Some clones in this sample may be carry-over from other donors' samples.

The CDR3 sequence is CASSLEAGNTIYF. In DNA, the CDR3 is TGTGCCAGCAGCTTAGAGGCAGGAAACACCATATATTTT. This chain links TRBV11-2 with TRBJ1-3, with D uncertain. Germline lookup yields CDR1 SGHAT and CDR2 FQNNGV. The CDR3 consists of 13 residues. V gave up 0 bases and J gave up 4 bases, with 4 bases separating them.

This clonotype was found a few times. The V call is TRBV2, the J call TRBJ1-1; TRBD1 might be the D (5 bases). Germline assignment: CDR1 SNHLY and CDR2 FYNNEI. The V end lost 5 bases, the J end lost 0 bases, and 13 bases lay between the germline ends. The CDR3 is 15 residues long. CDR3 sequence reads: CASSLQGVMNTEAFF. The CDR3 nucleotides read TGTGCCAGCAGTCTACAAGGGGTGATGAACACTGAAGCTTTCTTT.

This clonotype has ten or more counts. This chain links TRBV12-3 or TRBV12-4 with TRBJ2-7; 10 bases agree with TRBD2. CDR3 length: 17 amino acids. V was clipped by 4 bases and J by 4 bases; unmatched bases: 13. The CDR3 nucleotides are TGTGCCAGCAGTTCGGGGGTCCTAGCGGGGGCCCGGTACGAGCAGTACTTC. This gives the protein CASSSGVLAGARYEQYF.

The chain joins TRBV2 to TRBJ2-5; D may be TRBD2 (6 bases). The germline V gene has CDR1 SNHLY and CDR2 FYNNEI. The CDR3 runs to 14 residues. Trimming removed 6 bases at V and 2 bases at J, with 13 bases between. This CDR3 reads CASSAGTFQETQYF. Here the CDR3 DNA reads TGTGCCAGCAGCGCAGGGACTTTTCAAGAGACCCAGTACTTC.

The gene calls are TRBV6-5 and TRBJ1-4; 7 nucleotides agree with TRBD1. The CDR3 extends over 18 amino acids. CDR1 is MNHEY and CDR2 is SVGAGI in the germline V gene. V was pared by 0 bases and J by 3 bases, with 10 bases of the junction left unmatched. CDR3: CASSYSDQGEVANEKLFF. As DNA, the CDR3 is TGTGCCAGCAGTTACTCGGACCAGGGGGAGGTCGCTAATGAAAAACTGTTTTTT.

This clonotype was observed at least ten times. The CDR3 is CSAPLQGTYEQYF. The CDR3 nucleotides read TGCAGTGCTCCCCTGCAGGGAACCTACGAGCAGTACTTC. The chain employs TRBV20-1 and TRBJ2-7; D is possibly TRBD1 (5 bases). The germline V gene encodes CDR1 DFQATT and CDR2 SNEGSKA (reference sequence). Trimming shortened V by 5 bases and J by 2 bases, and 13 bases separated the two germline ends. The CDR3 covers 13 residues.

This clonotype was recorded many times. The chain carries TRBV20-1 and TRBJ2-5, with 10 bases matching TRBD1. After removal of 1 base from V and 4 bases from J, the junction contained 6 bases not matched to a gene. The CDR3 length is 15 residues. Germline-derived CDR1 and CDR2 are DFQATT and SNEGSKA (reference sequence). The CDR3 region has the DNA TGCAGTGCTAGAGGGGGACAGGGGTCCCGAGAGACCCAGTACTTC. This sequence encodes CSARGGQGSRETQYF.

This rearrangement joins TRBV18 to TRBJ1-5, with D perhaps matching TRBD1 (5 bases). The CDR3 consists of 14 residues. CDR1 and CDR2 (germline): KGHSH, LQKENI. Trimming took 3 bases from V and 7 from J, leaving 13 bases between them. This CDR3 reads CASSPSRGRQPQHF. In DNA form, the CDR3 reads TGTGCCAGCTCACCGTCCCGGGGGAGGCAGCCCCAGCATTTT.

This clonotype showed up many times. This chain uses TRBV2 with TRBJ2-1; D is possibly TRBD1 or TRBD2 (6 bases each). Germline V lookup: CDR1 SNHLY, CDR2 FYNNEI. CDR3 length: 17 residues. Trimming removed 0 bases from V and 3 bases from J, with 15 bases in between. The CDR3 loop reads CASSEAQWGAVYNEQFF. DNA for the CDR3: TGTGCCAGCAGTGAAGCGCAGTGGGGGGCCGTCTACAATGAGCAGTTCTTC. Complete variable domain (other parts from reference TRBV2 and TRBJ2-1): EPEVTQTPSHQVTQMGQEVILRCVPISNHLYFYWYRQILGQKVEFLVSFYNNEISEKSEIFDDQFSVERPDGSNFTLKIRSTKLEDSAMYFCASSEAQWGAVYNEQFFGPGTRLTVL.

This clonotype was seen ten or more times. This chain links TRBV7-7 with TRBJ2-2; the match to TRBD1 covers 10 bases. With V trimmed by 8 bases and J by 6 bases, 3 bases remained unmatched. CDR1 and CDR2 (germline): SSHAT, FNYEAQ (reference sequence). This CDR3 has 13 amino acids. CDR3 protein: CASPGTGAGELFF. Written as DNA, the CDR3 is TGTGCCAGCCCCGGGACAGGGGCCGGGGAGCTGTTTTTT.

The sample holds a few counts of this clonotype. The chain joins TRBV5-1 to TRBJ2-3, with D tentatively TRBD1 or TRBD2 (5 bases each). This CDR3 spans 16 amino acids. CDR1 and CDR2 (germline): SGHRS, YFSETQ. V was trimmed by 4 bases and J by 1 base, leaving 16 bases between them. The CDR3 region is CASSPRGARGTDTQYF. The CDR3 region has the DNA TGCGCCAGCAGCCCGCGAGGGGCCAGGGGCACAGATACGCAGTATTTT.

This clonotype was seen repeatedly, ten times or more. The chain uses TRBV7-2 and TRBJ2-7; no clear D. Looked up from germline, CDR1 is SGHTA and CDR2 is FQGNSA. The V end lost 1 base, the J end lost 5 bases, and 6 bases lay between the germline ends. The CDR3 has 12 amino acids. The CDR3 DNA reads as TGTGCCAGCAGCTTAGTCCCCCACGAGCAGTACTTC. Translation: CASSLVPHEQYF.

This chain joins TRBV12-3 or TRBV12-4 and TRBJ2-1; 8 bases align to TRBD2. V was clipped by 6 bases and J by 10 bases; unmatched bases: 20. This CDR3 spans 17 amino acids. The CDR3 region has the DNA TGTGCCAGCAGCCATTCGGGGGGGGAGGGGGAGTTTGGAGAGCAGTTCTTC. It encodes CASSHSGGEGEFGEQFF.

This clonotype was picked up a small number of times. The chain carries TRBV7-2 and TRBJ1-1; D gene uncertain. Germline assignment: CDR1 SGHTA and CDR2 FQGNSA. The CDR3 extends over 13 amino acids. Trimming left V 2 bases short and J 1 base short, with 5 bases between. CDR3 amino acids: CASSLWRNTEAFF. The CDR3 DNA sequence: TGTGCCAGCAGCTTATGGAGGAACACTGAAGCTTTCTTT.

Here the CDR3 reads CASSFSGNTEAFF. CDR3 DNA sequence: TGTGCCAGCAGTTTTTCTGGGAACACTGAAGCTTTCTTT. This chain uses TRBV12-3 or TRBV12-4 with TRBJ1-1; D is unclear. V dropped 3 bases and J dropped 1 base, with 6 bases sitting between them. The length of the CDR3 is 13 residues.

The table lists this clonotype with a few counts. The chain links TRBV11-2 to TRBJ1-1; possible D gene TRBD1, 6 bases. This CDR3 is built from 13 residues. Germline loops: CDR1 SGHAT, CDR2 FQNNGV. Trimming removed 5 bases from V and 2 bases from J, with 9 bases in between. In DNA form, the CDR3 reads TGTGCCAGCAGCAGGACAGACAACACTGAAGCTTTCTTT. The encoded protein is CASSRTDNTEAFF.

This clonotype turned up a few times. The chain couples TRBV7-6 to TRBJ2-3; D is undetermined. Trimming took off 2 bases at V and 1 base at J, with 10 bases between the two ends. CDR3 length: 15 residues. Germline V gene sequence: CDR1 SGHVS, CDR2 FNYEAQ. This chain's CDR3 is CASSLSHLGTDTQYF. CDR3 coding DNA: TGTGCCAGCAGCTTATCTCATCTCGGCACAGATACGCAGTATTTT.

Ten or more counts support this clonotype. This rearrangement joins TRBV12-3 or TRBV12-4 to TRBJ1-1; D remains unclear. The CDR3 contains 12 residues. The V end was cut by 3 bases, the J end by 1 base, with 3 bases between. The CDR3 nucleotides are TGTGCCAGCAGTTTCTCGAACACTGAAGCTTTCTTT. The encoded protein is CASSFSNTEAFF.

This chain links TRBV30 with TRBJ2-3; the D is unclear. This CDR3 is built from 12 residues. Trimming stripped 1 base from V and 1 base from J, with 3 bases between. Germline assignment: CDR1 GTSNPN and CDR2 SVGIG (reference sequence). This CDR3 is CAWSGRTDTQYF. Written as DNA, the CDR3 is TGTGCCTGGAGTGGACGCACAGATACGCAGTATTTT.

This clonotype was recorded at least ten times. The chain recombines TRBV24-1 with TRBJ2-1, with a possible D match to TRBD1 (6 bases). V was cut by 9 bases and J by 6 bases, with 11 bases left in between. Germline CDR1 and CDR2: KGHDR and SFDVKD. CDR3 length: 12 amino acids. As DNA, the CDR3 is TGTGCCACCGGGGGCAGTCCCAATGAGCAGTTCTTC. It is translated as CATGGSPNEQFF.

The chain recombines TRBV6-6 with TRBJ1-6; the D gene is possibly TRBD1 (5 bases). CDR3 length: 14 amino acids. V was clipped by 3 bases and J by 8 bases, with 11 bases between them. CDR1 is MNHNY and CDR2 is SVGAGI in the germline V gene (reference sequence). The CDR3 nucleotides are TGTGCCAGCAGTTATGCAGGGTCCGATTCACCCCTCCACTTT. This encodes CASSYAGSDSPLHF.

This clonotype appeared a few times. The rearrangement links TRBV7-7 to TRBJ2-3, with TRBD2 matching 7 bases. V was clipped by 5 bases and J by 2 bases; unmatched bases: 13. Per germline, CDR1 SSHAT and CDR2 FNYEAQ (reference sequence). CDR3 length: 17 residues. The CDR3 protein is CASSPHLAGDATDTQYF. For the CDR3, the DNA is TGTGCCAGCAGCCCACACTTGGCGGGGGACGCCACAGATACGCAGTATTTT.

The V call is TRBV20-1, the J call TRBJ2-3; a possible D gene is TRBD2 (6 bases). The V end was cut by 6 bases, the J end by 0 bases, with 13 bases between. The germline V gene encodes CDR1 DFQATT and CDR2 SNEGSKA (reference sequence). The CDR3 is 14 amino acids. CDR3 protein: CSAWDSRSTDTQYF. CDR3 nucleotides: TGCAGTGCATGGGACTCCAGGAGCACAGATACGCAGTATTTT.

This rearrangement joins TRBV7-8 to TRBJ1-5; TRBD1 might be the D (6 bases). The CDR3 spans 16 residues. Germline values: CDR1 SGHVS, CDR2 FQNEAQ. The germline V and J ends were trimmed by 1 base and 6 bases, with 16 bases remaining between them. CDR3 in amino acids: CASSLGIIAGAQPQHF. The CDR3 DNA is TGTGCCAGCAGCTTAGGGATTATTGCGGGGGCTCAGCCCCAGCATTTT.

This clonotype was seen many times. The CDR3, as DNA: TGTGCCAGCAGTGATTCCGACAGGAGACTAGCCAAAAACATTCAGTACTTC. Translated, it gives CASSDSDRRLAKNIQYF. The rearrangement joins TRBV25-1 to TRBJ2-4, with D possibly matching TRBD1 (6 bases). The CDR3 extends over 17 amino acids. Germline V gene sequence: CDR1 MGHDK, CDR2 SYGVNS. The V end was cut by 3 bases, the J end by 0 bases, with 15 bases between.

This clonotype was counted ten times or more. The rearrangement uses TRBV7-6 and TRBJ2-1; D might be TRBD2 (5 bases). From germline, CDR1 is SGHVS and CDR2 FNYEAQ. Between the trimmed V and J ends, which lost 5 bases and 7 bases, there was a span of 9 bases. This CDR3 is 12 amino acids long. DNA for the CDR3: TGTGCCAGCAGCCCACTAGGAAATGAGCAGTTCTTC. This codes for CASSPLGNEQFF.

The genes are TRBV7-2 and TRBJ1-5; D is unresolved. V dropped 2 bases and J dropped 4 bases, with 12 bases sitting between them. Germline assignment: CDR1 SGHTA and CDR2 FQGNSA. This CDR3 is built from 15 residues. DNA of the CDR3: TGTGCCAGCAGCTTAAATGCCGCGGGTAATCAGCCCCAGCATTTT. Protein product: CASSLNAAGNQPQHF.

J is TRBJ2-7 and V is TRBV6-5; 12 nucleotides agree with TRBD1. Germline V gene lookup returns CDR1 MNHEY and CDR2 SVGAGI. CDR3 length equals 14 residues. Unmatched junction bases numbered 7, after V lost 7 bases and J lost 6 bases. The CDR3 reads CASIPGTGGGEQYF. The CDR3 DNA reads TGTGCCAGCATACCCGGGACAGGGGGCGGCGAGCAGTACTTC.

The chain combines TRBV7-2 with TRBJ1-2, with D tentatively TRBD1 (6 bases). V shed 4 bases and J shed 5 bases, with 8 bases lying between them. The CDR3 length is 12 residues. From germline, CDR1 is SGHTA and CDR2 FQGNSA. CDR3 coding DNA: TGTGCCAGCAGCTCGACAGGTTATGGCTACACCTTC. Encoded protein: CASSSTGYGYTF.